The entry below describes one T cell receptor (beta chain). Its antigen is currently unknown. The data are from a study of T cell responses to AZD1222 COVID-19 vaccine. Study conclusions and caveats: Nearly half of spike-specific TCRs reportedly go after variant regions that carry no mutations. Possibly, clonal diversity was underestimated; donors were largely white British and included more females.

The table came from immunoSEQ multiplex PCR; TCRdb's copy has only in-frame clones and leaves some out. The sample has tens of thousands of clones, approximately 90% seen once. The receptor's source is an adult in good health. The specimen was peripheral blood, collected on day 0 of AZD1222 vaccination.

The CDR3 region has the DNA TGTGCCAGTAGTATCTCCAGGGGGCGGAATGGCTACACCTTC. Translating gives CASSISRGRNGYTF. The chain has TRBV19 and TRBJ1-2, with 8 bases lining up with TRBD1. CDR1 and CDR2 (germline): LNHDA, SQIVND (reference sequence). Losses at the gene ends were 3 bases for V and 6 bases for J; bases not matched to a gene: 6. The CDR3 sequence is 14 residues long.